These 28 T cell receptor beta chains share one sample of origin, sequenced in a study of T-cell reconstitution after alpha-beta-depleted transplantation in children. The authors prepared the TCRbeta library with unique molecular identifiers. TCRdb recomputed calls from the PCR reads with MiXCR, one row per CDR3 protein. The sample comprises about 610,000 distinct CDR3 sequences, 8% to 11% of which are singletons, and roughly 3.9% rests with the top ten. The source material was PBMCs from the stem cell graft donor, sampled from the stem cell graft. All receptors come from a human donor who donated a stem cell graft to a child with acute myeloid leukemia.

The V and J genes are TRBV3-1 and TRBJ2-5; tentative D call: TRBD2 (5 bases). Trimming removed 5 bases at V and 2 bases at J, with 21 bases between. CDR1 is LGHDT, CDR2 YNNKEL, per germline (reference sequence). The CDR3 covers 17 residues. The CDR3 DNA sequence: TGTGCCAGCAGCAATGCAGGCCTCAGCGGCAGACAAGAGACCCAGTACTTC. Amino acid sequence: CASSNAGLSGRQETQYF.

This rearrangement joins TRBV9 to TRBJ2-5; possibly TRBD1 or TRBD2 for D (6 bases each). V was clipped by 3 bases and J by 5 bases, with 17 bases between them. CDR3 size: 15 residues. The germline V gene has CDR1 SGDLS and CDR2 YYNGEE. The CDR3 coding sequence is TGTGCCAGCAGCGCCCGGAGGGGGGCGGGGGAGACCCAGTACTTC. Translating gives CASSARRGAGETQYF.

This clonotype has ten or more counts. The rearrangement joins TRBV6-5 to TRBJ1-5; a weak D match, TRBD1 (6 bases). The CDR3 extends over 14 amino acids. The germline V and J ends were trimmed by 2 bases and 4 bases, with 9 bases remaining between them. Germline CDR1 is MNHEY and CDR2 is SVGAGI. CDR3 in amino acids: CASSYRGRNQPQHF. Written as DNA, the CDR3 is TGTGCCAGCAGTTACCGGGGGCGGAATCAGCCCCAGCATTTT.

This clonotype was detected only a few times. V and J are TRBV19 and TRBJ2-1, with D perhaps TRBD1 (6 bases). Germline CDR1 LNHDA, CDR2 SQIVND (reference sequence). Trimming left V 4 bases short and J 10 bases short, with 14 bases between. The CDR3 runs 13 residues. The CDR3 sequence: CASSTSGGEEQFF. CDR3 in DNA: TGTGCCAGTAGTACCTCTGGGGGCGAGGAGCAGTTCTTC.

J is TRBJ2-2 and V is TRBV20-1, with 9 nucleotides matching TRBD1. The CDR3 is 14 residues long. Germline loops: CDR1 DFQATT, CDR2 SNEGSKA (reference sequence). Germline trimming cut 4 bases from V and 3 bases from J; bases unmatched to any gene: 3. CDR3 amino acids: CSAKGQGDTGELFF. CDR3 in DNA: TGCAGTGCTAAGGGACAGGGTGACACCGGGGAGCTGTTTTTT.

The chain carries TRBV11-1 and TRBJ2-3; 14 nucleotides match TRBD2. This CDR3 is 18 amino acids long. After removal of 2 bases from V and 3 bases from J, the junction contained 7 bases not matched to a gene. Germline CDR1 and CDR2: SGHAT and FQDESV (reference sequence). In DNA, the CDR3 is TGTGCCAGCAGCTTACGCAGACTAGCGGGAGGGAGGACAGATACGCAGTATTTT. It specifies CASSLRRLAGGRTDTQYF.

This clonotype appeared a few times. A much bigger clone sits one base away, suggesting this may be a read error. The chain has TRBV5-1 and TRBJ2-2, with 11 bases that match TRBD1. CDR3 length equals 15 residues. With V trimmed by 4 bases and J by 5 bases, 4 bases remained unmatched. Germline CDR1 is SGHRS and CDR2 is YFSETQ. The CDR3 nucleotides are TGCGCCAGCAGCCACCGGGACAGGGGGACCGGGGAGCTGTTTTTT. Protein: CASSHRDRGTGELFF.

This clonotype was counted ten times or more. This rearrangement joins TRBV29-1 to TRBJ2-4; D is perhaps TRBD1 (6 bases). This CDR3 comprises 11 residues. Trimming cost V 7 bases and J 4 bases, with 8 bases left between them. Germline CDR1 reads SQVTM; CDR2 reads ANQGSEA. CDR3 bases: TGCAGCGCCGGGACAAAAAACATTCAGTACTTC. Protein product: CSAGTKNIQYF.

The CDR3 DNA is TGTGCCACCAGTGATCCCCAGGAGTACCAAGAGACCCAGTACTTC. It specifies CATSDPQEYQETQYF. The chain links TRBV24-1 to TRBJ2-5; no clear D gene. CDR1 KGHDR and CDR2 SFDVKD come from the germline V gene. The CDR3 sequence is 15 residues long. The V end lost 3 bases, the J end lost 0 bases, and 10 bases lay between the germline ends.

At least ten counts were recorded for this clonotype. J is TRBJ2-7 and V is TRBV20-1; no clear D gene. The CDR3 runs 11 residues. V lost 4 bases, J lost 6 bases, and 10 bases lay in between. Germline CDR1 DFQATT, CDR2 SNEGSKA (reference sequence). The CDR3 DNA reads TGCAGTGCTACCAGCCCTGGCGAGCAGTACTTC. Its translation is CSATSPGEQYF.

The rearrangement uses TRBV20-1 and TRBJ2-1; 8 bases align to TRBD2. The CDR3 sequence is 15 residues long. The V gene end was trimmed by 0 bases and the J gene end by 2 bases; junction bases not matched to a gene: 3. CDR1 is DFQATT and CDR2 is SNEGSKA in the germline V gene (reference sequence). The CDR3 region has the DNA TGCAGTGCTAGAGATCAGGGACTAGCCTACAATGAGCAGTTCTTC. Translated, it gives CSARDQGLAYNEQFF.

This clonotype was counted between two and nine times. V usage is TRBV28 and J usage is TRBJ1-4; unclear D gene. Trimming left V 5 bases short and J 5 bases short, with 12 bases between. Germline V gene lookup returns CDR1 MDHEN and CDR2 SYDVKM. The CDR3 is 14 residues long. The CDR3 spells CASSPQALNEKLFF. CDR3 in DNA: TGTGCCAGCAGTCCCCAGGCTCTCAATGAAAAACTGTTTTTT.

This clonotype was counted at least ten times. Sequence at one end of the junction differs from germline and may be a read error. The chain employs TRBV4-3 and TRBJ2-1, with D perhaps matching TRBD2 (5 bases). This CDR3 region has 14 residues. The germline V gene encodes CDR1 LGHNA and CDR2 YSLEER. CDR3 residues: CASSQDTSYNEQFF. Here the CDR3 DNA reads TGTGCCAGCAGCCAAGATACTAGTTACAATGAGCAGTTCTTC.

In this sample, this clonotype turned up a few times. The chain links TRBV7-2 to TRBJ2-1; TRBD2 agrees at 11 bases. Trimming took 6 bases from V and 3 from J; bases not matched to a gene: 7. Germline V CDR1 and CDR2: SGHTA, FQGNSA. The CDR3 consists of 16 residues. CDR3 loop: CASRASLAGGYNEQFF. In DNA form, the CDR3 reads TGTGCCAGCAGGGCCTCCCTAGCGGGAGGCTACAATGAGCAGTTCTTC.

The chain couples TRBV20-1 to TRBJ1-1; no reliable D call. V lost 7 bases, J lost 1 base, and 16 bases lay in between. The germline CDR1 and CDR2 sequences are DFQATT and SNEGSKA (reference sequence). The CDR3 runs to 14 residues. The DNA for the CDR3 is TGCAGTGGAAAACCCCAGAAAAAGAACACTGAAGCTTTCTTT. It codes for CSGKPQKKNTEAFF.

In this sample, this clonotype turned up many times. CDR3 coding DNA: TGTGCCAGCAGTCCCGGGGGAAACATTCAGTACTTC. Protein sequence: CASSPGGNIQYF. The gene calls are TRBV6-5 and TRBJ2-4; D is possibly TRBD2 (6 bases). V was pared by 5 bases and J by 6 bases, with 8 bases between. Germline assignment: CDR1 MNHEY and CDR2 SVGAGI. The CDR3 extends over 12 amino acids.

The V and J genes are TRBV15 and TRBJ2-2; maybe TRBD2 (5 bases). The CDR3 sequence is 15 residues long. Germline CDR1 is LNHNV and CDR2 is YYDKDF (reference sequence). V lost 0 bases to trimming and J lost 10 bases, with 15 bases between them. CDR3 sequence (DNA): TGTGCCACCAGCAGAGAAAGGGCTTTGAGGGCGGAGCTGTTTTTT. Its translation: CATSRERALRAELFF.

This clonotype was observed a handful of times. This chain connects TRBV11-2 to TRBJ2-3; D may be TRBD1 (5 bases). Trimming cost V 4 bases and J 1 base, with 12 bases left between them. Germline V gives CDR1 SGHAT, CDR2 FQNNGV. This CDR3 has 15 amino acids. The CDR3 spells CASSSVRTRTDTQYF. The CDR3 DNA is TGTGCCAGCAGCTCCGTCCGGACACGCACAGATACGCAGTATTTT.

This clonotype was seen repeatedly, ten times or more. This rearrangement joins TRBV5-6 to TRBJ1-1; D perhaps matches TRBD1 (5 bases). Deletions cut 4 bases from V and 0 bases from J, with 13 bases between. CDR3 size: 15 residues. Germline CDR1 reads SGHDT; CDR2 reads YYEEEE. The CDR3 protein is CASSAGGFMNTEAFF. CDR3 coding DNA: TGTGCCAGCAGCGCGGGGGGTTTCATGAACACTGAAGCTTTCTTT.

The chain links TRBV30 to TRBJ1-1; D perhaps matches TRBD1 (6 bases). The CDR3 length is 12 residues. Germline lookup yields CDR1 GTSNPN and CDR2 SVGIG (reference sequence). Trimming took off 4 bases at V and 4 bases at J, with 10 bases between the two ends. This CDR3 reads CAWTGVGTEAFF. The CDR3 DNA reads as TGTGCCTGGACAGGGGTTGGCACTGAAGCTTTCTTT.

This clonotype was observed at least ten times. V gene TRBV6-5 combines with J gene TRBJ1-1; D gene unclear. Trimming left V 7 bases short and J 0 bases short, with 9 bases between. This CDR3 is built from 13 residues. Germline V gives CDR1 MNHEY, CDR2 SVGAGI. CDR3 sequence (DNA): TGTGCCAGCACTTGGCGAATGAACACTGAAGCTTTCTTT. Encoded protein: CASTWRMNTEAFF.

CDR3 sequence reads: CASSQDRGGAPLGKLFF. The CDR3 nucleotides are TGCGCCAGCAGCCAAGATCGTGGAGGGGCCCCCCTGGGGAAACTGTTTTTT. The chain employs TRBV4-3 and TRBJ1-4, with a possible D match to TRBD1 (5 bases). V shed 0 bases and J shed 11 bases, with 22 bases lying between them. CDR3 length: 17 amino acids. CDR1 is LGHNA and CDR2 is YSLEER in the germline V gene.

The rearrangement links TRBV24-1 to TRBJ1-1, with TRBD1 identical over 12 bases. There are 14 residues in the CDR3. The V and J ends lost 4 bases and 10 bases, in that order; junction bases with no gene match: 6. From germline, CDR1 is KGHDR and CDR2 SFDVKD. The CDR3 DNA reads as TGTGCCACCAGTGAACCCGGGACAGGGGGCCGAGCTTTCTTT. As protein: CATSEPGTGGRAFF.

This clonotype was detected many times. The chain combines TRBV12-3 or TRBV12-4 with TRBJ2-7, with 9 nucleotides matching TRBD2. The CDR3 length is 16 residues. J lost 3 bases, V lost 5 bases, and 11 bases had no gene match. The CDR3 is CASSPTASGRLYEQYF. DNA for the CDR3: TGTGCCAGCAGTCCCACCGCCAGCGGGAGGCTCTACGAGCAGTACTTC.

In this sample, this clonotype turned up a few times. This rearrangement joins TRBV12-3 or TRBV12-4 to TRBJ2-1, with 9 bases that match TRBD2. The J segment lost 8 bases and the V segment lost 1 base, leaving 9 bases of the junction unmatched. This CDR3 is 16 amino acids long. In DNA, the CDR3 is TGTGCCAGCAGTTTAGGAGAACTAGCGGGTGCGTATGAGCAGTTCTTC. This translates into CASSLGELAGAYEQFF.

This clonotype has just a few counts. The chain has TRBV12-3 or TRBV12-4 and TRBJ1-5; D is possibly TRBD1 (5 bases). Trimming removed 3 bases from V and 2 bases from J, with 11 bases in between. The CDR3 covers 15 residues. The CDR3 DNA is TGTGCCAGCAGTTTCTGGGGGTTGGGCAATCAGCCCCAGCATTTT. Translating gives CASSFWGLGNQPQHF.

This rearrangement joins TRBV3-1 to TRBJ2-1; 11 nucleotides agree with TRBD2. The CDR3 length is 19 residues. Trimming removed 0 bases from V and 8 bases from J; junction bases left unmatched: 15. The germline V gene encodes CDR1 LGHDT and CDR2 YNNKEL (reference sequence). The CDR3 reads CASSQDRTSGSFRADEQFF. CDR3 DNA sequence: TGTGCCAGCAGCCAAGATAGAACTAGCGGGAGTTTCAGGGCCGATGAGCAGTTCTTC.

This clonotype was seen at least ten times. This rearrangement joins TRBV7-3 to TRBJ2-7; D not resolved. Trimming shortened V by 2 bases and J by 7 bases, and 9 bases separated the two germline ends. The CDR3 is 12 amino acids. From germline, CDR1 is SGHTA and CDR2 FQGTGA. CDR3 DNA: TGTGCCAGCAGCTTACTCCGATCGGAGCAGTACTTC. This gives the protein CASSLLRSEQYF.